Listed here are 2 T cell receptor beta chains from one sample, sequenced in a study of beta chain features in type 1 diabetes. Antigens of these TCRs are unknown. Reverse transcription of all isolated RNA meant that expressed TCRB transcripts were sequenced. Assay used: immunoSEQ multiplex PCR; TCRdb lists only in-frame clones, some missing. The repertoire consists of 300,000 or so clones, with around an eighth occurring once and the leading ten covering around 0.016%. Study-level results: Shorter TCRB CDR3s, moderately but significantly so, marked every one of the four CD4+ subsets in Type 1 diabetes patients.

Sequenced material: naive CD4+ T cells from blood. The source of these receptors is a man under 40 with type 1 diabetes.

V usage is TRBV28 and J usage is TRBJ2-5; a weak D match, TRBD2 (5 bases). The CDR3 runs 14 residues. The germline V gene encodes CDR1 MDHEN and CDR2 SYDVKM. The V and J ends lost 7 bases and 7 bases respectively, with 19 bases between them. The chain's CDR3 is CASNSQRGSSTQYF. In DNA form, the CDR3 reads TGTGCCAGCAATTCACAGCGAGGGAGTTCGACCCAGTACTTC.

This clone has a handful of counts. The chain is built from TRBV5-1 and TRBJ2-7; tentatively, D is TRBD1 (6 bases). CDR1 and CDR2 (germline): SGHRS, YFSETQ. Trimming shortened V by 0 bases and J by 6 bases, and 16 bases separated the two germline ends. The CDR3 runs to 15 residues. CDR3 sequence (DNA): TGCGCCAGCAGCTTGGCGTCGCAGGGGATCAGCGAGCAGTACTTC. It yields the protein CASSLASQGISEQYF.